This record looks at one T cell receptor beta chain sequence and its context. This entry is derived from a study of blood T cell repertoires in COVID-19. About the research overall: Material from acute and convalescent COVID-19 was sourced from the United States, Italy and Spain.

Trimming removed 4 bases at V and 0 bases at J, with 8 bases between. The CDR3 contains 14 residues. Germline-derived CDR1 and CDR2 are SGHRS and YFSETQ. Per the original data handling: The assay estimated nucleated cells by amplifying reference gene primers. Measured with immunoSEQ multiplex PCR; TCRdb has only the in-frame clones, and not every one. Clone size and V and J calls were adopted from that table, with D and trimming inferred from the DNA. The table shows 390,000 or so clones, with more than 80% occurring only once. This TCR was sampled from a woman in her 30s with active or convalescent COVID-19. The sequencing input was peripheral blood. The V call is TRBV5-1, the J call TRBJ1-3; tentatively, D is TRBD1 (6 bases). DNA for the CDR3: TGCGCCAGCAGCGAGGGGGTCTCTGGAAACACCATATATTTT. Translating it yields CASSEGVSGNTIYF.